In this sample, the clone carrying this TCR beta chain turned up many times. Its target is unknown. This entry comes from a study of T cells in Graves' hyperthyroidism and ophthalmopathy. Findings and caveats of the study: Expanded thyroid clonotypes (above 0.001) were mostly also found in blood.

TCR beta CDR3 regions were amplified from RNA transcripts. The primer set for the first-round RT-PCR of the TCR CDR3 was HTBI. TCRdb reanalysed the multiplex PCR reads using MiXCR and keeps one entry per CDR3 protein. The sample shows about 380,000 distinct CDR3 sequences, approximately 15% of them seen only once. The length of the CDR3 is 16 residues. Losses at the gene ends were 10 bases for V and 0 bases for J; bases not matched to a gene: 7. Germline V gives CDR1 LGHDT, CDR2 YNNKEL (reference sequence). The sequenced sample consisted of blood. This sequence joins TRBV3-1 and TRBJ1-5, with 12 positions matching TRBD1. This receptor was taken from an older woman with Graves' hyperthyroidism. CDR3 sequence reads: CATPGQGAYSNQPQHF. The CDR3 DNA reads as TGTGCCACTCCGGGACAGGGGGCATATAGCAATCAGCCCCAGCATTTT.